The TCR beta chain described here comes from a study of identical twins. TCRdb called the 5' RACE reads again in MiXCR, with one record for every CDR3 protein. The profile covers a few hundred thousand distinct CDR3 sequences, with 9% to 15% appearing a single time and more than 6% taken by the ten largest. Healthy Caucasians provided all donations. This clonotype was seen a handful of times. The CDR3 loop spans 13 amino acids. Germline-derived CDR1 and CDR2 are SGHAT and FQNNGV. The V segment lost 2 bases and the J segment 3 bases; nucleotides outside the gene matches: 1. These data also formed part of another study, on yellow fever vaccine responses in identical twins.

Sample: CD8+ T cells sorted from blood. This clonotype was obtained from a woman under 30 in good health. The rearrangement joins TRBV11-2 to TRBJ2-7; 7 positions agree with TRBD1. CDR3 sequence reads: CASSLYRGYEQYF. DNA of the CDR3: TGTGCCAGCAGCTTATACAGGGGCTACGAGCAGTACTTC. Supplemented by reference TRBV11-2 and TRBJ2-7, the full variable domain reads EAGVAQSPRYKIIEKRQSVAFWCNPISGHATLYWYQQILGQGPKLLIQFQNNGVVDDSQLPKDRFSAERLKGVDSTLKIQPAKLEDSAVYLCASSLYRGYEQYFGPGTRLTVT.